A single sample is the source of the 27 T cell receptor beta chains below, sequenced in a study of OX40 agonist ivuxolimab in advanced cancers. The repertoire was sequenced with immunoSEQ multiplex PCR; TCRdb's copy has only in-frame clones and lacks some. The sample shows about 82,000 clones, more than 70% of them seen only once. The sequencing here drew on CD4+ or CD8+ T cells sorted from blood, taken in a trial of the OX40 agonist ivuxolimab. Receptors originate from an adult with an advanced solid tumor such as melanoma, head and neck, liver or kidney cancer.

CDR3 protein: CASSLVVPAGELFF. CDR3 bases: TGCGCCAGCAGCTTGGTCGTGCCCGCCGGGGAGCTGTTTTTT. The J gene is TRBJ2-2, the V gene TRBV5-1, with unresolved D. Germline CDR1 and CDR2: SGHRS and YFSETQ. Trimming stripped 0 bases from V and 6 bases from J, with 9 bases between. The CDR3 spans 14 residues.

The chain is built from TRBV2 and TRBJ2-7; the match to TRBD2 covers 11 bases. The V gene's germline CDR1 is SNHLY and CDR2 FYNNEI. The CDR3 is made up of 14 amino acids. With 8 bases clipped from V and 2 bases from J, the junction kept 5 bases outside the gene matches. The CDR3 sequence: CASSPGLAAYEQYF. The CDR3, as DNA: TGTGCCAGCTCTCCGGGACTAGCGGCCTACGAGCAGTACTTC. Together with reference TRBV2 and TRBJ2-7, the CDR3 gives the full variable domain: EPEVTQTPSHQVTQMGQEVILRCVPISNHLYFYWYRQILGQKVEFLVSFYNNEISEKSEIFDDQFSVERPDGSNFTLKIRSTKLEDSAMYFCASSPGLAAYEQYFGPGTRLTVT.

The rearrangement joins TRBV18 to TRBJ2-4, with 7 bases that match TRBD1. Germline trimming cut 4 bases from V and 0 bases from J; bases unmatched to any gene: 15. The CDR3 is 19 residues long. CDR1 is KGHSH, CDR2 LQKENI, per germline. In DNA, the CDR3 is TGTGCCAGCTCACTCCTAAGCTCCGGGACAGCACTAGCCAAAAACATTCAGTACTTC. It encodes CASSLLSSGTALAKNIQYF.

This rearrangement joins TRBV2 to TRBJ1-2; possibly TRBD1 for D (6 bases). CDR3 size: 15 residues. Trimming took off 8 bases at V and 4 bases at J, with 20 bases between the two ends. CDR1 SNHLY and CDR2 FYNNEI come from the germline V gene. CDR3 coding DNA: TGTGCCAGCTGCCCCGAGGGGGGGGGTCTCTATGGCTACACCTTC. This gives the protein CASCPEGGGLYGYTF.

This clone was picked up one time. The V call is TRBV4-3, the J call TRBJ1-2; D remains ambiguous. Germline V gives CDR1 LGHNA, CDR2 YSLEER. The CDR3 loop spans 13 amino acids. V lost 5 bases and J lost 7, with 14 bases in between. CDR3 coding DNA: TGCGCCAGCAGCTCTATACCCCCTACTGGCTACACCTTC. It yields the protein CASSSIPPTGYTF.

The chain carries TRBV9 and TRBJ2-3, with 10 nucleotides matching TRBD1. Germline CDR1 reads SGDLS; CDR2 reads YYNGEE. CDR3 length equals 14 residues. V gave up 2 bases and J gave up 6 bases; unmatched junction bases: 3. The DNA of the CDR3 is TGTGCCAGCAGCGTGGGACAGGGGAGCGATACGCAGTATTTT. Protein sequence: CASSVGQGSDTQYF. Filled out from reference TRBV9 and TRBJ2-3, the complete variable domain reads DSGVTQTPKHLITATGQRVTLRCSPRSGDLSVYWYQQSLDQGLQFLIQYYNGEERAKGNILERFSAQQFPDLHSELNLSSLELGDSALYFCASSVGQGSDTQYFGPGTRLTVL.

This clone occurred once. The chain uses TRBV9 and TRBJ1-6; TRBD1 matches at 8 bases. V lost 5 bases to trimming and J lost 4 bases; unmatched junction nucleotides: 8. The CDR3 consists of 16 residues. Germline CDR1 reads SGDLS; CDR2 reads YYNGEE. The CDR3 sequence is CASRGGTGEYNSPLHF. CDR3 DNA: TGTGCCAGCAGGGGAGGGACAGGCGAGTATAATTCACCCCTCCACTTT.

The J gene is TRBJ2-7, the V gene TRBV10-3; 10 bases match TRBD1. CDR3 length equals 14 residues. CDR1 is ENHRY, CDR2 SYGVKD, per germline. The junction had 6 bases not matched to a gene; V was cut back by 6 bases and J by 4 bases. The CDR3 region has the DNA TGTGCCATCAGAAAAGGGACAGGGGATTACGAGCAGTACTTC. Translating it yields CAIRKGTGDYEQYF.

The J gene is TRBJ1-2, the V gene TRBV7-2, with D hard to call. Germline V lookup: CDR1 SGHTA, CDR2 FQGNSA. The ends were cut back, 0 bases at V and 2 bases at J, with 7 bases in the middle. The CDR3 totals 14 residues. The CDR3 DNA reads TGTGCCAGCAGCTTAGCTGGCAACAACTATGGCTACACCTTC. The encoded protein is CASSLAGNNYGYTF.

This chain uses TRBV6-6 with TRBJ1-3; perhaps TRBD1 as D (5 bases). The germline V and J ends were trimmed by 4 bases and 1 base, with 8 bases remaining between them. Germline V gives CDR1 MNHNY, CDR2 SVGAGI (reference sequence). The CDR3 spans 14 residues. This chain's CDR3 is CASSFDRSGNTIYF. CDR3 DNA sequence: TGTGCCAGCAGTTTCGACAGATCTGGAAACACCATATATTTT.

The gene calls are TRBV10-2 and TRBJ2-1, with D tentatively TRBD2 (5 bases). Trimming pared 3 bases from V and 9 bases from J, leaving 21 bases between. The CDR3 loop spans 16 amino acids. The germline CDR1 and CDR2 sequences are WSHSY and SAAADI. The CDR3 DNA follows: TGCGCCAGCAGTGATCCCTGGCGGGCGCTTGCACGTGAGCAGTTCTTC. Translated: CASSDPWRALAREQFF.

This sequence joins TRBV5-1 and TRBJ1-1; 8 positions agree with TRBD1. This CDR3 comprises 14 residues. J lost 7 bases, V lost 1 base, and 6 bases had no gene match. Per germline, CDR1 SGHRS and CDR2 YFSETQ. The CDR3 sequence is CASSLSGQEGEAFF. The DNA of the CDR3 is TGCGCCAGCAGCTTGTCGGGACAGGAGGGTGAAGCTTTCTTT.

CDR3: CASSRTSGRIKETQYF. The CDR3 nucleotides are TGTGCCAGCAGCCGGACTAGCGGGCGGATAAAAGAGACCCAGTACTTC. The chain is built from TRBV13 and TRBJ2-5; 11 bases match TRBD2. Unmatched junction bases numbered 8, after V lost 5 bases and J lost 3 bases. The CDR3 sequence is 16 residues long. Germline assignment: CDR1 PRHDT and CDR2 FYEKMQ (reference sequence).

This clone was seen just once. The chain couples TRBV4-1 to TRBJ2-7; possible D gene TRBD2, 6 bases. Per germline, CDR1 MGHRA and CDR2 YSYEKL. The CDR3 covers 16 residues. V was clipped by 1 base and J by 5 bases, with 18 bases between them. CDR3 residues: CASSQGFAGRFDEQYF. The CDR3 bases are TGCGCCAGCAGCCAAGGATTTGCAGGGAGGTTCGACGAGCAGTACTTC.

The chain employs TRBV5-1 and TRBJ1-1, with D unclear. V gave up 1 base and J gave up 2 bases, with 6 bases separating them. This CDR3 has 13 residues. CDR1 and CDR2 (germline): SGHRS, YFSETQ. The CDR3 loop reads CASSLRRNTEAFF. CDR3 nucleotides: TGCGCCAGCAGCTTGAGACGTAACACTGAAGCTTTCTTT.

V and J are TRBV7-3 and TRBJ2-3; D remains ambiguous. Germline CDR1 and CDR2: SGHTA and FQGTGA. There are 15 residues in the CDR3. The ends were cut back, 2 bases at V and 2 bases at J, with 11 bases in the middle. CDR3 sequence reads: CASSLLGPPTDTQYF. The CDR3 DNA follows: TGTGCCAGCAGCTTACTGGGCCCCCCCACAGATACGCAGTATTTT. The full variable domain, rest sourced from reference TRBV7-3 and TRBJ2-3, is GAGVSQTPSNKVTEKGKYVELRCDPISGHTALYWYRQSLGQGPEFLIYFQGTGAADDSGLPNDRFFAVRPEGSVSTLKIQRTERGDSAVYLCASSLLGPPTDTQYFGPGTRLTVL.

CDR3 DNA sequence: TGTGCCAGCAGTTACAGGGCAAGGGATACGCAGTATTTT. This translates into CASSYRARDTQYF. This sequence joins TRBV2 and TRBJ2-3; weak D call: TRBD1 (6 bases). V was shortened by 5 bases and J by 6 bases, with 12 bases between the two germline ends. CDR1 SNHLY and CDR2 FYNNEI come from the germline V gene. The CDR3 totals 13 residues.

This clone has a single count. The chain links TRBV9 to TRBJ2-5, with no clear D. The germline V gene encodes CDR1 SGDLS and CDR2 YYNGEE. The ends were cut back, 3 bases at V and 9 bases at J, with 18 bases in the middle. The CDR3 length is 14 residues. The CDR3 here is CASSAGISGWAQYF. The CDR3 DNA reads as TGTGCCAGCAGCGCAGGCATCTCCGGGTGGGCCCAGTACTTC.

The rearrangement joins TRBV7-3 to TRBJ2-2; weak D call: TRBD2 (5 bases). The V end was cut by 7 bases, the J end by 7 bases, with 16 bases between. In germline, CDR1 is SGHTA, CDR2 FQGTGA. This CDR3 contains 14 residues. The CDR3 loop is CASNAGISNGELFF. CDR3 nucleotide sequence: TGTGCCAGCAATGCCGGGATCTCCAACGGGGAGCTGTTTTTT.

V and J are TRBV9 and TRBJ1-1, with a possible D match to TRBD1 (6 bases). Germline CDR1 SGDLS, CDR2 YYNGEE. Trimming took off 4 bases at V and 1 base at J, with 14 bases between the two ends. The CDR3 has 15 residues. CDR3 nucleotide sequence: TGTGCCAGCAGCCCCCGACAGGAACAGAACACTGAAGCTTTCTTT. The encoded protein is CASSPRQEQNTEAFF. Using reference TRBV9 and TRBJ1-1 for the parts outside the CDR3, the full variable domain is DSGVTQTPKHLITATGQRVTLRCSPRSGDLSVYWYQQSLDQGLQFLIQYYNGEERAKGNILERFSAQQFPDLHSELNLSSLELGDSALYFCASSPRQEQNTEAFFGQGTRLTVV.

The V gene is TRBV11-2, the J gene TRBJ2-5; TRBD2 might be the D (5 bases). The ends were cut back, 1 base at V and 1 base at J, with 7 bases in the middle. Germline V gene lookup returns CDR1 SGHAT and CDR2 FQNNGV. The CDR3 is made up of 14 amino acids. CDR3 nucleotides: TGTGCCAGCAGCTTAGGAGGGCTCCAAGAGACCCAGTACTTC. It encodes CASSLGGLQETQYF. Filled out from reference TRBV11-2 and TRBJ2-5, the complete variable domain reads EAGVAQSPRYKIIEKRQSVAFWCNPISGHATLYWYQQILGQGPKLLIQFQNNGVVDDSQLPKDRFSAERLKGVDSTLKIQPAKLEDSAVYLCASSLGGLQETQYFGPGTRLLVL.

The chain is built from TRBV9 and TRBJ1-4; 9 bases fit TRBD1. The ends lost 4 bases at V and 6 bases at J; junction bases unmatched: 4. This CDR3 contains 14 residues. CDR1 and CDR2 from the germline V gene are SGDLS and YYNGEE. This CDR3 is CASSSGQGYEKLFF. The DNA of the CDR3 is TGTGCCAGCAGCTCGGGACAGGGATATGAAAAACTGTTTTTT. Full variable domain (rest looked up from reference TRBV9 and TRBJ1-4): DSGVTQTPKHLITATGQRVTLRCSPRSGDLSVYWYQQSLDQGLQFLIQYYNGEERAKGNILERFSAQQFPDLHSELNLSSLELGDSALYFCASSSGQGYEKLFFGSGTQLSVL.

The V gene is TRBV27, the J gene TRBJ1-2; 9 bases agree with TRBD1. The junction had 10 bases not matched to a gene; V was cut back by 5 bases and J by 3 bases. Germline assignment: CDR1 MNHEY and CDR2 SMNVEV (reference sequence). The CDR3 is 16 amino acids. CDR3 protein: CASSPHRQGGDYGYTF. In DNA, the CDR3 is TGTGCCAGCAGTCCCCATCGACAGGGGGGAGACTATGGCTACACCTTC.

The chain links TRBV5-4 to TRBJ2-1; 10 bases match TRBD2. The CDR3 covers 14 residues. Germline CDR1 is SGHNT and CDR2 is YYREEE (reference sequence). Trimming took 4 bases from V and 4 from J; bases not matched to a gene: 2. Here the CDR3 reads CASSGTSDYNEQFF. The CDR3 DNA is TGTGCCAGCAGCGGGACTAGCGATTACAATGAGCAGTTCTTC.

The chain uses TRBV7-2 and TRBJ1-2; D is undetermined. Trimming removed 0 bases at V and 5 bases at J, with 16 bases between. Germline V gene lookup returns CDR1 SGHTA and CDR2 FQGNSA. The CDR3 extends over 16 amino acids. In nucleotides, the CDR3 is TGTGCCAGCAGCTTAGCGTCTGGTTCAGGTTTTTATGGCTACACCTTC. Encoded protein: CASSLASGSGFYGYTF.

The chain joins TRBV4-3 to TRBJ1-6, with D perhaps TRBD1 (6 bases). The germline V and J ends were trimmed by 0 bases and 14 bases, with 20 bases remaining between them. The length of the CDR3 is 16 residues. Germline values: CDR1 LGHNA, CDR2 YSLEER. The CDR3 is CASSQEGGWGLGALHF. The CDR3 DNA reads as TGCGCCAGCAGCCAAGAGGGGGGCTGGGGCTTGGGGGCCCTCCACTTT.

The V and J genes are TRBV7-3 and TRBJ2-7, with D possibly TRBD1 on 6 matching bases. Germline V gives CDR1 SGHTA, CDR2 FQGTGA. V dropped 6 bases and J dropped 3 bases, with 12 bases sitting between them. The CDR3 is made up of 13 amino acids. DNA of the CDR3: TGTGCCAGCAGTCAAACAGGGAACTACGAGCAGTACTTC. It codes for CASSQTGNYEQYF.